This is a list of T cell receptor beta chains from one sample in a study of cytomegalovirus exposure and HLA in healthy donors. Here immunoSEQ multiplex PCR was the method, and the copy in TCRdb shows in-frame clones only, minus some. Of around 140,000 clones listed, 60% to 80% are singletons. The sample taken for sequencing was PBMCs. The receptors here all came from a woman aged 55 to 70 in good health and CMV-seronegative. The CDR3 runs from the conserved cysteine through the conserved F or W. D genes are given only for firm matches. Where a row states a size, it is once, few, many or the class of an expanded clone; other rows omit it.

size: once; V: TRBV6-5; J: TRBJ1-1; D: TRBD1; CDR3: CASSDTGGAAAFF; DNA: TGTGCCAGCAGTGACACAGGGGGCGCGGCAGCTTTCTTT
size: -; V: TRBV2; J: TRBJ1-5; D: TRBD1; CDR3: CASSRGQEGNQPQHF; DNA: TGTGCCAGCAGTCGAGGACAGGAGGGCAATCAGCCCCAGCATTTT
size: -; V: TRBV7-6; J: TRBJ1-2; D: -; CDR3: CASSSPPTGSYTF; DNA: TGTGCCAGCAGCTCCCCCCCGACGGGTAGCTACACCTTC
size: -; V: TRBV5-1; J: TRBJ2-7; D: TRBD1; CDR3: CASSLGDSPYEQYF; DNA: TGCGCCAGCAGCTTGGGGGACAGCCCCTACGAGCAGTACTTC
size: -; V: TRBV29-1; J: TRBJ2-2; D: -; CDR3: CSVVDGVGTGELFF; DNA: TGCAGCGTTGTCGATGGAGTTGGGACCGGGGAGCTGTTTTTT
size: -; V: TRBV5-4; J: TRBJ2-2; D: TRBD1; CDR3: CASSLRTGNTGELFF; DNA: TGTGCCAGCAGCTTAAGGACAGGGAACACCGGGGAGCTGTTTTTT
size: -; V: TRBV5-1; J: TRBJ1-1; D: -; CDR3: CASSLAAGRITEAFF; DNA: TGCGCCAGCAGCTTGGCGGCAGGGAGGATAACTGAAGCTTTCTTT
size: -; V: TRBV7-9; J: TRBJ1-2; D: TRBD1; CDR3: CASSLPTGDGYTF; DNA: TGTGCCAGCAGCCTACCTACAGGGGACGGCTACACCTTC
size: few; V: TRBV2; J: TRBJ1-6; D: -; CDR3: CASSEEGNNSPLHF; DNA: TGTGCCAGCAGTGAGGAGGGCAACAATTCACCCCTCCACTTT
size: -; V: TRBV7-3; J: TRBJ2-2; D: TRBD2; CDR3: CASSPRGDTGELFF; DNA: TGTGCCAGCAGCCCACGGGGGGACACCGGGGAGCTGTTTTTT
size: -; V: TRBV19; J: TRBJ1-1; D: TRBD1; CDR3: CATRQGGVTEAFF; DNA: TGTGCCACCAGACAGGGTGGGGTCACTGAAGCTTTCTTT
size: few; V: TRBV5-1; J: TRBJ2-5; D: -; CDR3: CASSLRRRYQETQYF; DNA: TGCGCCAGCAGCTTAAGACGGCGGTACCAAGAGACCCAGTACTTC
size: -; V: TRBV19; J: TRBJ2-5; D: TRBD2; CDR3: CASSAGLEGWETQYF; DNA: TGTGCCAGTAGTGCGGGACTAGAGGGTTGGGAGACCCAGTACTTC
size: -; V: TRBV28; J: TRBJ2-1; D: TRBD2; CDR3: CASSFGGGGAYNEQFF; DNA: TGTGCCAGCAGTTTCGGCGGGGGAGGGGCCTACAATGAGCAGTTCTTC
size: few; V: TRBV5-1; J: TRBJ2-5; D: TRBD1; CDR3: CASSPRDRGRAETQYF; DNA: TGCGCCAGCAGCCCAAGGGACAGGGGAAGGGCAGAGACCCAGTACTTC
size: -; V: TRBV9; J: TRBJ1-1; D: -; CDR3: CASSVGGMAGTEAFF; DNA: TGTGCCAGCAGCGTAGGCGGCATGGCGGGCACTGAAGCTTTCTTT
size: -; V: TRBV7-8; J: TRBJ1-5; D: -; CDR3: CASSLRRGDQPQHF; DNA: TGTGCCAGCAGCTTAAGGCGGGGTGATCAGCCCCAGCATTTT
size: few; V: TRBV6-1; J: TRBJ1-2; D: TRBD1; CDR3: CASSDQTGWNGYTF; DNA: TGTGCCAGCAGTGACCAGACAGGGTGGAATGGCTACACCTTC
size: -; V: TRBV10-3; J: TRBJ2-7; D: TRBD2; CDR3: CASGGYSYEQYF; DNA: TGTGCCAGCGGGGGGTACTCCTACGAGCAGTACTTC
size: -; V: TRBV5-6; J: TRBJ1-5; D: TRBD1; CDR3: CASSYWGQAVEPQHF; DNA: TGTGCCAGCAGCTATTGGGGACAGGCGGTGGAGCCCCAGCATTTT
size: -; V: TRBV30; J: TRBJ1-5; D: -; CDR3: CAWSRTVSNQPQHF; DNA: TGTGCCTGGAGCCGGACAGTTAGCAATCAGCCCCAGCATTTT
size: -; V: TRBV11-2; J: TRBJ2-7; D: -; CDR3: CASSVDRKREQYF; DNA: TGTGCCAGCAGCGTCGACAGGAAGAGAGAGCAGTACTTC
size: -; V: TRBV2; J: TRBJ1-5; D: TRBD1; CDR3: CASSGGTENQPQHF; DNA: TGTGCCAGCAGTGGAGGGACAGAAAATCAGCCCCAGCATTTT
size: -; V: TRBV9; J: TRBJ2-6; D: TRBD1; CDR3: CASSVVGGTGYSGANVLTF; DNA: TGTGCCAGCAGCGTAGTGGGGGGGACAGGGTACTCTGGGGCCAACGTCCTGACTTTC
size: -; V: TRBV7-2; J: TRBJ2-5; D: -; CDR3: CASSLRTKETQYF; DNA: TGTGCCAGCAGCTTGCGGACAAAAGAGACCCAGTACTTC
size: -; V: TRBV12-5; J: TRBJ1-1; D: -; CDR3: CASGSGVGGNPNTEAFF; DNA: TGTGCTAGTGGTTCTGGAGTGGGTGGAAACCCGAACACTGAAGCTTTCTTT
size: -; V: TRBV9; J: TRBJ1-6; D: -; CDR3: CASSVGTANSPLHF; DNA: TGTGCCAGCAGCGTAGGGACAGCAAATTCACCCCTCCACTTT
size: -; V: TRBV29-1; J: TRBJ2-3; D: -; CDR3: CSVNRRLSTDTQYF; DNA: TGCAGCGTTAATAGGCGACTCAGCACAGATACGCAGTATTTT
size: -; V: TRBV29-1; J: TRBJ2-7; D: -; CDR3: CSVEGVSGEQYF; DNA: TGCAGCGTTGAAGGAGTTTCCGGGGAGCAGTACTTC
size: -; V: TRBV6-5; J: TRBJ2-3; D: TRBD2; CDR3: CASSLGGPTDTQYF; DNA: TGTGCCAGCAGTCTGGGAGGGCCGACAGATACGCAGTATTTT
size: -; V: TRBV19; J: TRBJ2-1; D: TRBD1; CDR3: CATEGQQHNEQFF; DNA: TGTGCCACCGAGGGACAGCAACACAATGAGCAGTTCTTC
size: few; V: TRBV6-4; J: TRBJ2-2; D: TRBD2; CDR3: CASSQLAGAAGGGELFF; DNA: TGTGCCAGCAGTCAACTAGCGGGAGCTGCTGGTGGCGGGGAGCTGTTTTTT
size: -; V: TRBV28; J: TRBJ1-3; D: -; CDR3: CASSLAQGGDTIYF; DNA: TGTGCCAGCAGTTTAGCTCAGGGTGGTGACACCATATATTTT
size: -; V: TRBV19; J: TRBJ1-1; D: -; CDR3: CASQDRLNTEAFF; DNA: TGTGCCAGCCAAGACAGGCTGAACACTGAAGCTTTCTTT
size: -; V: TRBV6-5; J: TRBJ1-4; D: -; CDR3: CASSSGGEKLFF; DNA: TGTGCCAGCAGTTCGGGTGGCGAAAAACTGTTTTTT
size: few; V: TRBV11-2; J: TRBJ2-7; D: TRBD2; CDR3: CASSLARTSEGYEQYF; DNA: TGTGCCAGCAGCTTGGCCCGGACTAGCGAAGGGTACGAGCAGTACTTC
size: -; V: TRBV18; J: TRBJ2-7; D: -; CDR3: CASSSMTTRVTSYEQYF; DNA: TGTGCCAGCTCATCCATGACTACAAGGGTAACCTCCTACGAGCAGTACTTC
size: -; V: TRBV7-6; J: TRBJ2-1; D: TRBD1; CDR3: CASSLTGYNEQFF; DNA: TGTGCCAGCAGCTTGACAGGGTACAATGAGCAGTTCTTC
size: -; V: TRBV5-1; J: TRBJ2-1; D: TRBD2; CDR3: CASSLAGGPGNEQFF; DNA: TGCGCCAGCAGCTTGGCGGGAGGGCCAGGCAATGAGCAGTTCTTC
size: few; V: TRBV5-1; J: TRBJ2-1; D: TRBD2; CDR3: CASSFLGLAGVPISYNEQFF; DNA: TGCGCCAGCAGCTTCTTAGGACTAGCGGGAGTTCCCATCTCCTACAATGAGCAGTTCTTC
size: -; V: TRBV28; J: TRBJ2-1; D: -; CDR3: CASSFPSGSSYNEQFF; DNA: TGTGCCAGCAGTTTTCCGAGTGGGAGCTCCTACAATGAGCAGTTCTTC
size: -; V: TRBV7-9; J: TRBJ1-3; D: TRBD1; CDR3: CASSSGQNSGNTIYF; DNA: TGTGCCAGCAGCTCGGGACAGAACTCTGGAAACACCATATATTTT
size: once; V: TRBV28; J: TRBJ1-2; D: TRBD1; CDR3: CASRGQEFYGYTF; DNA: TGTGCCAGCAGAGGACAGGAATTCTATGGCTACACCTTC
size: few; V: TRBV28; J: TRBJ2-2; D: TRBD1; CDR3: CASSFPGGGGELFF; DNA: TGTGCCAGCAGTTTCCCAGGGGGCGGCGGGGAGCTGTTTTTT
size: -; V: TRBV14; J: TRBJ2-7; D: -; CDR3: CASSLGGGSSEQYF; DNA: TGTGCCAGCAGCCTGGGGGGAGGATCGAGCGAGCAGTACTTC
size: -; V: TRBV7-2; J: TRBJ1-6; D: -; CDR3: CASSFLGRNSPLHF; DNA: TGTGCCAGCAGCTTCCTGGGGAGGAATTCACCCCTCCACTTT
size: once; V: TRBV9; J: TRBJ1-2; D: TRBD1; CDR3: CASSVVTGGQSDYGYTF; DNA: TGTGCCAGCAGCGTAGTTACAGGGGGGCAGTCGGACTATGGCTACACCTTC
size: -; V: TRBV14; J: TRBJ2-7; D: TRBD1; CDR3: CASSQAGQGLNYEQYF; DNA: TGTGCCAGCAGCCAGGCCGGACAGGGTCTGAACTACGAGCAGTACTTC
size: -; V: TRBV28; J: TRBJ2-7; D: TRBD2; CDR3: CASRTTAGTRFNEQYF; DNA: TGTGCCAGCAGGACGACAGCCGGGACTAGGTTCAACGAGCAGTACTTC
size: -; V: TRBV4-1; J: TRBJ2-7; D: TRBD2; CDR3: CASSRGLAGGPKYEQYF; DNA: TGCGCCAGCAGCCGGGGACTAGCGGGAGGGCCGAAGTACGAGCAGTACTTC
size: -; V: TRBV4-1; J: TRBJ1-4; D: -; CDR3: CASSQDGYSNEKLFF; DNA: TGCGCCAGCAGCCAAGATGGGTACAGTAATGAAAAACTGTTTTTT
size: -; V: TRBV5-1; J: TRBJ2-7; D: TRBD2; CDR3: CASMYSAGGTYEQYF; DNA: TGCGCCAGCATGTATTCAGCGGGGGGCACCTACGAGCAGTACTTC